Each of the 12 T cell receptor beta chains below was sequenced from the same sample in a study of PD-1 blockade in classical Hodgkin lymphoma (TCRdb year 2020). The library was made by the immunoSEQ multiplex PCR assay. Here the immuneACCESS table is served through TCRdb, limited to in-frame sequences with V and J called. Missing clones are a known gap in these copies; in checked studies unresolved V genes cover under half, and the rest lacks a known reason. The sample yields roughly 28,000 clones; roughly four fifths were counted once. The ten largest make up roughly 18% of the sample. Taken with the paper, the label for time point translates to: cycle 4 day 1 (C4D1), after five to seven weeks of nivolumab. All trial patients had relapsed after autologous stem cell transplantation, with cohorts A, B and C differing in prior brentuximab vedotin exposure. The specimen was peripheral blood mononuclear cells (PBMCs), collected before the fourth cycle of nivolumab. The receptors here all came from a human donor with classical Hodgkin lymphoma.

Points on this clone: Its ends do not fully match the called genes, so a read error is possible. In nucleotides, the CDR3 is TGTGCTAGCAGCTTTTCGCACCCCAATGAGCAGTTCTTC. Protein product: CASSFSHPNEQFF. The chain uses TRBV7-7 and TRBJ2-1; D gene unclear. Germline CDR1 reads SSHAT; CDR2 reads FNYEAQ (reference sequence). This CDR3 spans 13 amino acids.

For this clone: The sample holds other DNA sequences that translate to the same CDR3. The genes are TRBV11-3 and TRBJ2-3; the D gene is possibly TRBD1 (5 bases). The CDR3 loop spans 15 amino acids. With 1 base removed from V and 3 bases from J, the gap between germline ends came to 11 bases. Germline CDR1 SGHNT, CDR2 YENEEA. CDR3 sequence: CASSLGGRQTDTQYF. In nucleotides, the CDR3 is TGTGCCAGCAGCTTAGGGGGCAGGCAGACAGATACGCAGTATTTT.

This rearrangement joins TRBV12-5 to TRBJ2-5; 12 nucleotides line up with TRBD1. The DNA end lines up better with TRBJ2-7; the J call may be wrong. The CDR3 has 16 residues. Per germline, CDR1 LGHNT and CDR2 FRNRAP. DNA of the CDR3: TGTGCTAGTGGTCCATCCCCAGGGACAGGGGGCCACGAGCAGTACTTC. This translates into CASGPSPGTGGHEQYF.

The chain couples TRBV4-1 to TRBJ1-4; possibly TRBD1 for D (5 bases). The CDR3 is 19 residues long. Germline assignment: CDR1 MGHRA and CDR2 YSYEKL. V lost 4 bases, J lost 0 bases, and 21 bases lay in between. The CDR3: CASSPITGTAFATNEKLFF. Here the CDR3 DNA reads TGCGCCAGCAGCCCGATAACCGGGACTGCTTTTGCAACTAATGAAAAACTGTTTTTT.

The chain is built from TRBV7-9 and TRBJ2-5; D uncertain. In germline, CDR1 is SEHNR, CDR2 FQNEAQ (reference sequence). The V end was cut by 3 bases, the J end by 1 base, with 9 bases between. The length of the CDR3 is 14 residues. The DNA for the CDR3 is TGTGCCAGCAGCTTTTCTCAGTCCCAAGAGACCCAGTACTTC. It translates to CASSFSQSQETQYF.

The chain employs TRBV11-2 and TRBJ1-4, with D possibly matching TRBD1 (5 bases). Germline V gives CDR1 SGHAT, CDR2 FQNNGV. Trimming took off 5 bases at V and 6 bases at J, with 16 bases between the two ends. This CDR3 has 15 amino acids. The CDR3 here is CASSPTGTGYEKLFF. In DNA, the CDR3 is TGTGCCAGCAGCCCCACGGGGACCGGGTATGAAAAACTGTTTTTT.

This chain joins TRBV18 and TRBJ2-5; a weak D match, TRBD1 (5 bases). Germline V gene lookup returns CDR1 KGHSH and CDR2 LQKENI. Trimming stripped 2 bases from V and 4 bases from J, with 17 bases between. The CDR3 totals 16 residues. The chain's CDR3 is CASSPIAGNSRETQYF. The CDR3 bases are TGTGCCAGCTCACCAATTGCAGGGAACTCCAGAGAGACCCAGTACTTC. The full variable domain, its missing parts supplied by reference TRBV18 and TRBJ2-5, is NAGVMQNPRHLVRRRGQEARLRCSPMKGHSHVYWYRQLPEEGLKFMVYLQKENIIDESGMPKERFSAEFPKEGPSILRIQQVVRGDSAAYFCASSPIAGNSRETQYFGPGTRLLVL.

The V call is TRBV19, the J call TRBJ2-7, with TRBD1 matching over 10 bases. The germline CDR1 and CDR2 sequences are LNHDA and SQIVND (reference sequence). This CDR3 is 15 amino acids long. V lost 7 bases and J lost 1; bases outside the gene matches: 7. Here the CDR3 reads CASTRDRGASYEQYF. For the CDR3, the DNA is TGTGCCAGTACTCGGGACAGGGGTGCTTCCTACGAGCAGTACTTC.

The J gene is TRBJ2-5, the V gene TRBV18; D is unresolved. The V and J ends lost 6 bases and 5 bases respectively, with 10 bases between them. The CDR3 spans 12 residues. Per the germline V gene, CDR1 is KGHSH and CDR2 is LQKENI. For the CDR3, the DNA is TGTGCCAGCTCCCACTTGGGGGAGACCCAGTACTTC. It encodes CASSHLGETQYF.

The chain employs TRBV28 and TRBJ2-2, with D tentatively TRBD2 (6 bases). The V and J ends lost 3 bases and 5 bases respectively, with 19 bases between them. This CDR3 has 17 residues. The germline V gene encodes CDR1 MDHEN and CDR2 SYDVKM. The CDR3 loop is CASSFFIRREQTGELFF. As DNA, the CDR3 is TGTGCCAGCAGTTTCTTCATCAGGAGGGAACAGACCGGGGAGCTGTTTTTT.

This clone was picked up one time. The chain uses TRBV18 and TRBJ1-2, with D possibly matching TRBD1 (6 bases). Trimming took 0 bases from V and 4 from J, leaving 15 bases between them. The germline V gene encodes CDR1 KGHSH and CDR2 LQKENI. The CDR3 extends over 16 amino acids. Here the CDR3 reads CASSPPNRADRYGYTF. The CDR3 DNA is TGTGCCAGCTCACCACCGAACAGGGCCGATCGCTATGGCTACACCTTC.

The chain combines TRBV6-5 with TRBJ2-7; D not resolved. Germline lookup yields CDR1 MNHEY and CDR2 SVGAGI. CDR3 size: 13 residues. V was cut by 6 bases and J by 0 bases, with 9 bases left in between. DNA of the CDR3: TGTGCCAGCAGCCTACCGACCTCCTACGAGCAGTACTTC. Amino acids: CASSLPTSYEQYF.